Presented here are 29 T cell receptor beta chains from one specimen sequenced in a study of CD8+ T cells in alopecia areata. In each case, RNA was isolated and then reverse transcribed into cDNA as the sequencing template. Assay: immunoSEQ multiplex PCR; the TCRdb copy retains only in-frame clones and omits some. The sample lists 110,000 to 150,000 clones, around 86% seen once, with 13% in the top ten. Noted treatment: oral pan-JAK inhibitor, 5-10 mg twice daily. The input for sequencing was CD8+ T cells sorted from blood, taken at week 4, from a patient treated with tofacitinib. Receptors were obtained from a human donor with alopecia areata.

This chain connects TRBV4-1 to TRBJ2-1, with D possibly called TRBD1 or TRBD2 (5 bases each). Germline CDR1 reads MGHRA; CDR2 reads YSYEKL. This CDR3 has 14 amino acids. V lost 4 bases and J 8 bases, leaving 15 bases between the germline ends. The CDR3 sequence is CASSPIGARDEQFF. The CDR3 DNA sequence: TGCGCCAGCAGCCCCATTGGGGCGCGGGATGAGCAGTTCTTC.

The chain couples TRBV29-1 to TRBJ2-1; D not certain. V was pared by 0 bases and J by 3 bases, with 12 bases between. Germline CDR1 is SQVTM and CDR2 is ANQGSEA. The CDR3 totals 15 residues. Here the CDR3 DNA reads TGCAGCGTTGAAGAGGGCACACGTTTCTACAATGAGCAGTTCTTC. Encoded protein: CSVEEGTRFYNEQFF.

This chain connects TRBV2 to TRBJ2-3; tentative D call: TRBD1 (5 bases). The CDR3 consists of 12 residues. Germline values: CDR1 SNHLY, CDR2 FYNNEI. V lost 3 bases to trimming and J lost 6 bases, with 7 bases between them. CDR3 region: CASSEGPDTQYF. The DNA of the CDR3 is TGTGCCAGCAGTGAGGGGCCGGATACGCAGTATTTT.

This rearrangement joins TRBV6-5 to TRBJ2-1; TRBD1 agrees at 7 bases. J gave up 1 base and V 0 bases, and 0 bases lay outside the gene matches. The CDR3 extends over 15 amino acids. Germline CDR1 reads MNHEY; CDR2 reads SVGAGI. CDR3 sequence: CASSYSTGSYNEQFF. The CDR3 bases are TGTGCCAGCAGTTACTCGACAGGGTCCTACAATGAGCAGTTCTTC.

This clone has just one count. V is TRBV29-1 and J is TRBJ2-7; no definite D call. This CDR3 spans 11 amino acids. Trimming stripped 0 bases from V and 3 bases from J, with 3 bases between. Germline loops: CDR1 SQVTM, CDR2 ANQGSEA. CDR3 amino acids: CSVEENYEQYF. CDR3 coding DNA: TGCAGCGTTGAAGAGAACTACGAGCAGTACTTC.

The chain carries TRBV27 and TRBJ1-5, with a possible D match to TRBD1 (5 bases). This CDR3 region has 13 residues. V lost 2 bases and J lost 7, with 9 bases in between. Germline V CDR1 and CDR2: MNHEY, SMNVEV (reference sequence). CDR3 in DNA: TGTGCCAGCAGTTTAGGGGGGGAACAGCCCCAGCATTTT. Translation: CASSLGGEQPQHF.

The gene calls are TRBV5-4 and TRBJ2-1; D is unclear. V lost 4 bases, J lost 8 bases, and 10 bases lay in between. This CDR3 has 12 residues. Germline assignment: CDR1 SGHNT and CDR2 YYREEE (reference sequence). Here the CDR3 reads CASSGTYDEQFF. The CDR3 DNA sequence: TGTGCCAGCAGCGGAACTTACGATGAGCAGTTCTTC. Together with reference TRBV5-4 and TRBJ2-1, the CDR3 gives the full variable domain: ETGVTQSPTHLIKTRGQQVTLRCSSQSGHNTVSWYQQALGQGPQFIFQYYREEENGRGNFPPRFSGLQFPNYSSELNVNALELDDSALYLCASSGTYDEQFFGPGTRLTVL.

The chain recombines TRBV5-4 with TRBJ2-1; TRBD2 aligns across 14 bases. CDR3 length: 18 residues. The V gene end was trimmed by 5 bases and the J gene end by 0 bases; junction bases not matched to a gene: 7. CDR1 is SGHNT and CDR2 is YYREEE in the germline V gene (reference sequence). DNA of the CDR3: TGTGCCAGCAGACCGGGACTAGCGGGAGCAAGCTCCTACAATGAGCAGTTCTTC. It translates to CASRPGLAGASSYNEQFF.

This clone was seen a single time. The chain employs TRBV27 and TRBJ1-1; D remains unclear. In germline, CDR1 is MNHEY, CDR2 SMNVEV (reference sequence). The germline V and J ends were trimmed by 8 bases and 4 bases, with 11 bases remaining between them. This CDR3 comprises 12 residues. CDR3 in amino acids: CASGYLGTEAFF. In nucleotides, the CDR3 is TGTGCCAGCGGCTACTTGGGCACTGAAGCTTTCTTT.

V gene TRBV27 combines with J gene TRBJ1-2, with D unresolved. The CDR3 extends over 15 amino acids. The V end lost 5 bases, the J end lost 4 bases, and 17 bases lay between the germline ends. From germline, CDR1 is MNHEY and CDR2 SMNVEV (reference sequence). CDR3 protein: CASSNKDGYSYGYTF. CDR3 nucleotide sequence: TGTGCCAGCAGTAATAAGGACGGTTACTCCTATGGCTACACCTTC.

This clone was seen once. J is TRBJ2-1 and V is TRBV7-9; D might be TRBD2 (6 bases). Germline V gene data show CDR1 as SEHNR and CDR2 as FQNEAQ (reference sequence). V shed 1 base and J shed 8 bases, with 15 bases lying between them. The CDR3 spans 15 residues. CDR3 DNA sequence: TGTGCCAGCAGCTTAGTGGCGGGACCCAGGGATGAGCAGTTCTTC. It is translated as CASSLVAGPRDEQFF.

The chain links TRBV30 to TRBJ1-1; the D gene is possibly TRBD1 (5 bases). Germline V gene data show CDR1 as GTSNPN and CDR2 as SVGIG (reference sequence). The CDR3 has 18 residues. Trimming took 0 bases from V and 1 from J, leaving 21 bases between them. The CDR3 loop reads CAWSVKVGTGWKNTEAFF. CDR3 bases: TGTGCCTGGAGTGTTAAGGTCGGGACGGGCTGGAAGAACACTGAAGCTTTCTTT.

This clone was picked up a small number of times. This same CDR3 is encoded by further DNA sequences in the sample. The V gene is TRBV4-1, the J gene TRBJ2-7; 9 nucleotides line up with TRBD1. The CDR3 extends over 15 amino acids. The V and J ends lost 0 bases and 2 bases, in that order; junction bases with no gene match: 2. Germline V lookup: CDR1 MGHRA, CDR2 YSYEKL. This CDR3 reads CASSQEDRGTYEQYF. CDR3 DNA sequence: TGCGCCAGCAGCCAAGAGGACAGGGGAACCTACGAGCAGTACTTC.

The chain combines TRBV27 with TRBJ2-2; D possibly uses TRBD1 or TRBD2 (6 bases each). Trimming removed 10 bases from V and 7 bases from J, with 22 bases in between. The CDR3 totals 15 residues. CDR1 is MNHEY and CDR2 is SMNVEV in the germline V gene (reference sequence). CDR3 region: CATRPGRGPVGELFF. The CDR3 bases are TGTGCCACCCGACCCGGACGGGGGCCAGTCGGGGAGCTGTTTTTT.

The chain has TRBV9 and TRBJ1-2; D perhaps matches TRBD1 (6 bases). The CDR3 runs to 14 residues. Germline-derived CDR1 and CDR2 are SGDLS and YYNGEE. Trimming took off 3 bases at V and 2 bases at J, with 11 bases between the two ends. CDR3 sequence reads: CASSGPDRNYGYTF. CDR3 in DNA: TGTGCCAGCAGCGGACCTGACAGGAACTATGGCTACACCTTC.

The rearrangement links TRBV9 to TRBJ2-2; D may match TRBD1 or TRBD2 (5 bases each). Per germline, CDR1 SGDLS and CDR2 YYNGEE. V was cut by 2 bases and J by 7 bases, with 9 bases left in between. The CDR3 is 13 amino acids. The chain's CDR3 is CASSVGEIGELFF. The CDR3 bases are TGTGCCAGCAGCGTGGGGGAAATCGGGGAGCTGTTTTTT.

This clone was recorded a few times. The rearrangement links TRBV10-3 to TRBJ2-3, with D unresolved. The V gene lost 6 bases and the J gene lost 0 bases, with 7 bases spanning the gap. Germline V CDR1 and CDR2: ENHRY, SYGVKD. The CDR3 contains 13 residues. CDR3 in amino acids: CAIREHSTDTQYF. The CDR3 DNA is TGTGCCATCAGGGAACATAGCACAGATACGCAGTATTTT.

This sequence joins TRBV30 and TRBJ2-5; the match to TRBD2 covers 12 bases. Germline CDR1 GTSNPN, CDR2 SVGIG (reference sequence). The J segment lost 2 bases and the V segment lost 4 bases, leaving 5 bases of the junction unmatched. The CDR3 has 15 residues. The CDR3, as DNA: TGTGCCTGGACAAGGACTAGCGGGGCACAAGAGACCCAGTACTTC. This translates into CAWTRTSGAQETQYF. Based on the CDR3 plus reference TRBV30 and TRBJ2-5, the full variable domain is SQTIHQWPATLVQPVGSPLSLECTVEGTSNPNLYWYRQAAGRGLQLLFYSVGIGQISSEVPQNLSASRPQDRQFILSSKKLLLSDSGFYLCAWTRTSGAQETQYFGPGTRLLVL.

The J gene is TRBJ2-2, the V gene TRBV4-1; D is perhaps TRBD2 (5 bases). The germline CDR1 and CDR2 sequences are MGHRA and YSYEKL. This CDR3 contains 13 residues. V shed 0 bases and J shed 8 bases, with 7 bases lying between them. The CDR3 bases are TGCGCCAGCAGCCAAGAGAGGGTGGGGGAGCTGTTTTTT. Its translation: CASSQERVGELFF.

The table lists this clone with a count of one. The rearrangement joins TRBV6-5 to TRBJ1-2; D is undetermined. Per the germline V gene, CDR1 is MNHEY and CDR2 is SVGAGI. The CDR3 length is 13 residues. V shed 2 bases and J shed 3 bases, with 7 bases lying between them. The CDR3 protein is CASSYGQHYGYTF. Here the CDR3 DNA reads TGTGCCAGCAGTTACGGGCAACACTATGGCTACACCTTC.

The rearrangement joins TRBV9 to TRBJ1-4, with 9 nucleotides matching TRBD1. With V trimmed by 0 bases and J by 12 bases, 0 bases remained unmatched. CDR3 length equals 12 residues. The germline gives CDR1 SGDLS, CDR2 YYNGEE. CDR3 protein: CASSVGTGELFF. For the CDR3, the DNA is TGTGCCAGCAGCGTAGGGACAGGGGAACTGTTTTTT.

The J gene is TRBJ1-2, the V gene TRBV29-1; D uncertain. CDR3 size: 11 residues. Looked up from germline, CDR1 is SQVTM and CDR2 is ANQGSEA. The ends were cut back, 0 bases at V and 10 bases at J, with 9 bases in the middle. This chain's CDR3 is CSVEEGDPYTF. The CDR3 DNA reads TGCAGCGTTGAAGAAGGAGACCCCTACACCTTC.

This clone was recorded only once. The chain carries TRBV6-1 and TRBJ2-2; either TRBD1 or TRBD2 may fit D (5 bases each). Germline CDR1 MNHNS, CDR2 SASEGT. CDR3 size: 12 residues. V was pared by 9 bases and J by 4 bases, with 9 bases between. CDR3 in amino acids: CASLGTTGELFF. The CDR3 DNA sequence: TGTGCCAGTCTTGGGACCACCGGGGAGCTGTTTTTT.

Points on this clone: A read error may account for a junction end that differs from germline. The gene calls are TRBV7-9 and TRBJ1-1; tentatively, D is TRBD1 (6 bases). Germline V gene data show CDR1 as SEHNR and CDR2 as FQNEAQ (reference sequence). CDR3 length: 12 amino acids. The CDR3 reads CAVQGVKTEAFF. CDR3 coding DNA: TGTGCCGTACAGGGAGTGAAGACTGAAGCTTTCTTT.

This sequence joins TRBV29-1 and TRBJ2-2; D unresolved. Germline V CDR1 and CDR2: SQVTM, ANQGSEA. V was cut by 7 bases and J by 5 bases, with 14 bases left in between. This CDR3 is 13 amino acids long. The CDR3: CSASSPDTGELFF. The CDR3 nucleotides are TGCAGCGCATCTAGTCCTGATACCGGGGAGCTGTTTTTT.

This rearrangement joins TRBV14 to TRBJ2-3; 7 bases match TRBD1. The CDR3 loop spans 15 amino acids. Trimming removed 2 bases from V and 4 bases from J; junction bases left unmatched: 6. Germline CDR1 is SGHDN and CDR2 is FVKESK. Written as DNA, the CDR3 is TGTGCCAGCAGCCAAACGGACAGGCTGGCAGATACGCAGTATTTT. This encodes CASSQTDRLADTQYF. Variable domain in full (rest from reference TRBV14 and TRBJ2-3): EAGVTQFPSHSVIEKGQTVTLRCDPISGHDNLYWYRRVMGKEIKFLLHFVKESKQDESGMPNNRFLAERTGGTYSTLKVQPAELEDSGVYFCASSQTDRLADTQYFGPGTRLTVL.

V gene TRBV5-1 combines with J gene TRBJ2-7; 8 bases agree with TRBD1. Losses at the gene ends were 4 bases for V and 4 bases for J; bases not matched to a gene: 7. This CDR3 region has 14 residues. Looked up from germline, CDR1 is SGHRS and CDR2 is YFSETQ. This CDR3 is CASSAGQGEYEQYF. The CDR3 DNA reads TGCGCCAGCAGCGCTGGACAGGGAGAATACGAGCAGTACTTC.

This clone was detected once. The chain couples TRBV2 to TRBJ2-4; 14 nucleotides agree with TRBD2. Germline V lookup: CDR1 SNHLY, CDR2 FYNNEI. The junction had 6 bases not matched to a gene; V was cut back by 0 bases and J by 2 bases. There are 19 residues in the CDR3. The CDR3 is CASSEAPGLAGVTKNIQYF. CDR3 coding DNA: TGTGCCAGCAGTGAAGCTCCGGGACTAGCGGGAGTGACCAAAAACATTCAGTACTTC.

This clone has just a few counts. The V call is TRBV29-1, the J call TRBJ1-1; no clear D gene. The CDR3 covers 17 residues. The germline gives CDR1 SQVTM, CDR2 ANQGSEA. V gave up 3 bases and J gave up 0 bases, with 20 bases separating them. The CDR3 DNA reads TGCAGCGTTGACTTTGCTGGCGCAGACTTTATGAACACTGAAGCTTTCTTT. It translates to CSVDFAGADFMNTEAFF.